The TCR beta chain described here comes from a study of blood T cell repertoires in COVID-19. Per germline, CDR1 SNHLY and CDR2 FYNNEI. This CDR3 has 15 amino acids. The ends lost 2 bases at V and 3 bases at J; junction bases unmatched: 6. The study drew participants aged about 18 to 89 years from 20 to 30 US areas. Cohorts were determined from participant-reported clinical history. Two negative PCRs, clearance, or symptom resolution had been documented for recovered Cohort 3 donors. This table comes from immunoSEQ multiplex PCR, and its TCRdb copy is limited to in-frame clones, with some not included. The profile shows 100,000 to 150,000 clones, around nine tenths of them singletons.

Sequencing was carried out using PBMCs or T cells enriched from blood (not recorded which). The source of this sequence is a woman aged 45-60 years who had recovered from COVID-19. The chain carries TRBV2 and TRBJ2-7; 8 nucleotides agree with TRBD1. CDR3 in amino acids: CASSEQGAGVYEQYF. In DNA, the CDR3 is TGTGCCAGCAGTGAACAGGGGGCAGGGGTCTACGAGCAGTACTTC.